These T cell receptor beta chains were read from a single sample in a study of shared clonotypes between healthy human individuals. Sequencing used immunoSEQ multiplex PCR; TCRdb keeps in-frame clones, though not all of them. The sample has approximately 2.5 million clones, around nine tenths seen once. Sample: naive CD4+ T cells sorted from blood. These receptors were obtained from a man between 18 and 29 years old in good health. Each CDR3 is given with its conserved first and last residue. Where a row states a size, it is once, few, many or the class of an expanded clone; other rows omit it.

clone_size	v_call	j_call	cdr3_aa
once	TRBV5-1	TRBJ1-6	CASSLDNSPLHF
few	TRBV30	TRBJ1-2	CAWRPGILYGYTF
NA	TRBV28	TRBJ2-7	CASFARAGNSYEQYF
few	TRBV7-8	TRBJ2-7	CASSLASSYEQYF
NA	TRBV30	TRBJ2-5	CAWAPGETQYF
NA	TRBV4-3	TRBJ2-1	CASSQDLAGVTEQFF
once	TRBV6-5	TRBJ2-4	CASSYGGVAKNIQYF
NA	TRBV9	TRBJ2-3	CASSAGTSSTDTQYF
once	TRBV7-8	TRBJ2-1	CASSLGKAGGYNEQFF
NA	TRBV18	TRBJ1-1	CASSPSRTSEAFF
NA	TRBV6-5	TRBJ2-1	CASLSGRAGNEQFF
NA	TRBV21-1	TRBJ2-4	CASSQQVTDLQSAKNIQYF
NA	TRBV2	TRBJ2-7	CASSPGFYYEQYF
NA	TRBV5-1	TRBJ2-1	CASSLAPGQVSSYNEQFF
NA	TRBV28	TRBJ1-2	CASSLEAYGYTF
NA	TRBV19	TRBJ1-2	CASSPLVPQLYGYTF
NA	TRBV19	TRBJ2-5	CASRGTDREAQYF
NA	TRBV19	TRBJ2-5	CASTTGNLQETQYF
NA	TRBV16	TRBJ1-1	CASSQSGQVEAFF
NA	TRBV27	TRBJ2-3	CASSIAHSRFNDRPILRDTQYF
once	TRBV7-8	TRBJ2-1	CASSLRLAGATYNEQFF
NA	TRBV6-1	TRBJ1-5	CASRISQPQHF
NA	TRBV11-2	TRBJ1-1	CASSLFRQQNTEAFF
NA	TRBV5-6	TRBJ1-1	CASSPTGQIFNTEAFF
NA	TRBV5-1	TRBJ2-4	CASSRDNGENIQYF
NA	TRBV13	TRBJ1-6	CASSPGDRDNSPLHF
NA	TRBV4-1	TRBJ2-2	CASSLSGGANTGELFF
NA	TRBV6-1	TRBJ1-1	CASSEGAANTEAFF
NA	TRBV30	TRBJ1-1	CAWFGGLITEAFF